This T cell receptor (beta chain) was observed in a study of early T cells in non-severe SARS-CoV-2 infection. Study-level information: Sequencing of unsorted whole blood was done on bulk RNA, leaving chains unpaired.

A remark on this clonotype: As yet, its antigen is unknown.

Study-wide findings and caveats: CD4 and private specificities were missed by VDJdb matching, which favored anti-spike CD8 responses.

Unique molecular identifiers were attached to individual cDNA molecules. TCRdb passed the 5' RACE reads through MiXCR, listing each CDR3 protein once. The repertoire includes 40,000 to 55,000 distinct CDR3 sequences, roughly 6.1% of them detected once, and less than 25% sits in the top ten. Between the trimmed V and J ends, which lost 6 bases and 7 bases, there was a span of 13 bases. This CDR3 is built from 13 residues. CDR1 LNHDA and CDR2 SQIVND come from the germline V gene (reference sequence). The input for sequencing was whole blood, taken at baseline. This chain joins TRBV19 and TRBJ1-5, with D perhaps matching TRBD1 (6 bases). The sequence derives from an adult who was a healthcare worker with PCR-confirmed SARS-CoV-2 infection or an uninfected control (not recorded which). CDR3 in amino acids: CASREGGVQPQHF. The CDR3 nucleotides are TGTGCCAGTAGGGAGGGGGGAGTGCAGCCCCAGCATTTT.